This TCR beta chain was profiled in a study of shared clonotypes between healthy human individuals. Notes on the study in general: Though the depth was large, rarefaction showed that sorted-subset sequencing was incomplete.

CD45RO-negative, CCR7-selected cells formed the naive CD8 fraction, which excluded terminally differentiated effector memory CD45RA+ cells. Germline CDR1 and CDR2: SNHLY and FYNNEI. Trimming stripped 6 bases from V and 3 bases from J, with 17 bases between. The CDR3 totals 16 residues. The data were produced by immunoSEQ multiplex PCR, yet TCRdb's version contains in-frame clones alone and is incomplete. The sample carries some 1,900,000 clones, about 94% recorded once. This clone was counted a single time. The antigen remains unidentified. The chain joins TRBV2 to TRBJ2-2; D possibly uses TRBD1 or TRBD2 (5 bases each). The sequence was collected from a man younger than 35 in good health. The sequencing input was naive CD8+ T cells sorted from blood. The CDR3 region is CASRTFGAYYTGELFF. The CDR3 DNA reads TGTGCCAGCAGGACCTTCGGGGCCTACTACACCGGGGAGCTGTTTTTT.